This T cell receptor (beta chain) was sequenced during a study of blood T cell repertoires in COVID-19. Germline lookup yields CDR1 MNHEY and CDR2 SVGEGT. Germline trimming cut 0 bases from V and 4 bases from J; bases unmatched to any gene: 7. The CDR3 has 16 amino acids. Data came from immunoSEQ multiplex PCR; TCRdb stores just in-frame clones and leaves some out. The table includes 45,000 or so clones, approximately 90% detected once. This TCR came from a woman aged 80 or over in a cohort sampled during active or convalescent COVID-19. The sequenced sample consisted of peripheral blood. The J gene is TRBJ2-7, the V gene TRBV6-2 or TRBV6-3, with 9 bases identical to TRBD2. CDR3: CASSYSRGRAEYEQYF. The CDR3 region has the DNA TGTGCCAGCAGTTACTCGCGCGGGAGGGCCGAGTACGAGCAGTACTTC.